A single T cell receptor (beta chain) is shown here with its context. The repertoire was sequenced with immunoSEQ multiplex PCR; TCRdb's copy has only in-frame clones and lacks some. Here the sample spans tens of thousands of clones, roughly four fifths being singletons. The sample is drawn from a study of blood T cell repertoires in COVID-19. Across the whole study: Researchers got acute and convalescent COVID-19 samples from the United States, Italy and Spain. PBMCs, B-cell-depleted T cells, or T cells were the source of the cDNA or gDNA that made up the material.

The CDR3 is made up of 14 amino acids. Per the germline V gene, CDR1 is DFQATT and CDR2 is SNEGSKA (reference sequence). V was pared by 6 bases and J by 4 bases, with 6 bases of the junction left unmatched. The clonotype comes from a man aged 70 or older with acute or convalescent COVID-19. The sample consisted of peripheral blood. The V and J genes are TRBV20-1 and TRBJ2-6; TRBD1 aligns across 7 bases. The CDR3 DNA reads as TGCAGTGCGAGTACAGGGGCCGGGGCCAACGTCCTGACTTTC. Translation gives CSASTGAGANVLTF.